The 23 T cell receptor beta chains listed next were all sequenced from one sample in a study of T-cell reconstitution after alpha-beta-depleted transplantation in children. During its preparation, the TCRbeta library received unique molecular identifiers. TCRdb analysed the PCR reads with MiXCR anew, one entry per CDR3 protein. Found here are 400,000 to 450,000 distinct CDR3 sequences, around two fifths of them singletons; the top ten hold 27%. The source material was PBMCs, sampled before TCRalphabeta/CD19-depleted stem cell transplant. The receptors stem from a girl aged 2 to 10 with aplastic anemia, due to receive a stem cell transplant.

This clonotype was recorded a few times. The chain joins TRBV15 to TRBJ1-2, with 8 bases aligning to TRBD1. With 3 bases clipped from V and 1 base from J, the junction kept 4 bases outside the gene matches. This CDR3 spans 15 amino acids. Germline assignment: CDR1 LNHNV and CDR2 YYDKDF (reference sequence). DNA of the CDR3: TGTGCCACCAGCAGGGAAACAGGGGGTAACTATGGCTACACCTTC. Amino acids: CATSRETGGNYGYTF.

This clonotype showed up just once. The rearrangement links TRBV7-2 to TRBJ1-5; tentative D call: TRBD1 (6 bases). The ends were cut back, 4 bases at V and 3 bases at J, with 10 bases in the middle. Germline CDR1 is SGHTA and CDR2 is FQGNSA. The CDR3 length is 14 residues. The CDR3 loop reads CASSSGQNNQPQHF. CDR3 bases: TGTGCCAGCAGCTCCGGACAGAACAATCAGCCCCAGCATTTT.

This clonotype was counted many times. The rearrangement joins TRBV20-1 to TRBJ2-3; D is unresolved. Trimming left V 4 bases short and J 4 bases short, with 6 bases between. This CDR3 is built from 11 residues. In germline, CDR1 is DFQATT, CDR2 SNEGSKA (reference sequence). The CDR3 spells CSAKWADTQYF. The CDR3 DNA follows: TGCAGTGCTAAGTGGGCAGATACGCAGTATTTT.

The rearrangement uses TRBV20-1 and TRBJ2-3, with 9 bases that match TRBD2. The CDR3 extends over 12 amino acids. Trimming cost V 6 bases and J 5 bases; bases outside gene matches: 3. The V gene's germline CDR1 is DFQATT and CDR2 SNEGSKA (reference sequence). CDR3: CSALAGQDTQYF. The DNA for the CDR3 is TGCAGTGCCCTAGCGGGGCAAGATACGCAGTATTTT.

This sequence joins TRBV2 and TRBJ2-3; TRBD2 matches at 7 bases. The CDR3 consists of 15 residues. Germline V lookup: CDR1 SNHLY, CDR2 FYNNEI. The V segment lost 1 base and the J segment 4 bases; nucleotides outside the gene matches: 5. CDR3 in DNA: TGTGCCAGCAGTGAAGTGCCGGGAGGATCAGATACGCAGTATTTT. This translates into CASSEVPGGSDTQYF.

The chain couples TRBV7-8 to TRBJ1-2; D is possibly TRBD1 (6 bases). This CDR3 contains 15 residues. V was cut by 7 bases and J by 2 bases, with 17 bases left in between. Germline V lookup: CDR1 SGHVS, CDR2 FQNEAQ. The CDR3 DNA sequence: TGTGCCAGCATCGCGGGCAGGGGCCGGAACTATGGCTACACCTTC. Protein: CASIAGRGRNYGYTF. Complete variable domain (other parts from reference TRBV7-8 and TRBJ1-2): GAGVSQSPRYKVAKRGQDVALRCDPISGHVSLFWYQQALGQGPEFLTYFQNEAQLDKSGLPSDRFFAERPEGSVSTLKIQRTQQEDSAVYLCASIAGRGRNYGYTFGSGTRLTVV.

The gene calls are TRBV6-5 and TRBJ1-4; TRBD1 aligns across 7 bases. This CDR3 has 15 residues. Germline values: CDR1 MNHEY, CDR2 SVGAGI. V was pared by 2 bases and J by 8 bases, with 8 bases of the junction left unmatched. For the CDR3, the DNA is TGTGCCAGCAGTTACGGCTCAGGGGGAGGAGAAAAACTGTTTTTT. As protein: CASSYGSGGGEKLFF.

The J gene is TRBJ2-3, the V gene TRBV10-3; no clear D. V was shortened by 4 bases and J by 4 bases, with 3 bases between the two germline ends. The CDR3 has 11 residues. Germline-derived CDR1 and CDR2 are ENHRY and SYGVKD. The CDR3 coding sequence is TGTGCCATCAGTGGCGCAGATACGCAGTATTTT. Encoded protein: CAISGADTQYF.

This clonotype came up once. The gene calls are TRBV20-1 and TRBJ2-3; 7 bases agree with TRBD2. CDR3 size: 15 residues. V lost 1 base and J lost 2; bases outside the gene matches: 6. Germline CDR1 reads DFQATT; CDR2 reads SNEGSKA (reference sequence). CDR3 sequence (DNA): TGCAGTGCTAGAGGGCTAGCGGAGACCACAGATACGCAGTATTTT. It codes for CSARGLAETTDTQYF.

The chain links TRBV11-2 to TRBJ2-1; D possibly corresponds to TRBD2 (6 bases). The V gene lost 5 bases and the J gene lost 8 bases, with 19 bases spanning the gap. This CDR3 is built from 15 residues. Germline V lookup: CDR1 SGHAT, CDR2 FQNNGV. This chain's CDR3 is CASSPRSWEADEQFF. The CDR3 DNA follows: TGTGCCAGCAGCCCGAGGAGCTGGGAGGCGGATGAGCAGTTCTTC.

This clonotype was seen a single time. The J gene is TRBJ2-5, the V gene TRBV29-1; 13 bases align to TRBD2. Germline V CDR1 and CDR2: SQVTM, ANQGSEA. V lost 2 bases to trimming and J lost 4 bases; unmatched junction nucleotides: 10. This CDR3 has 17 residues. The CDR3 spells CSVEPLAGGPNGETQYF. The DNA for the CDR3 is TGCAGCGTTGAACCACTAGCGGGGGGGCCAAACGGAGAGACCCAGTACTTC.

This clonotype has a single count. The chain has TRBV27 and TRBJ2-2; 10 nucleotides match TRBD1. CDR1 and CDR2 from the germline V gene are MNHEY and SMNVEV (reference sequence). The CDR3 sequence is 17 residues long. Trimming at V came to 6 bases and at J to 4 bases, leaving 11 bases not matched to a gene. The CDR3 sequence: CASSLGGQGWITGELFF. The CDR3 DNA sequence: TGTGCCAGCAGCTTAGGGGGACAGGGGTGGATCACCGGGGAGCTGTTTTTT.

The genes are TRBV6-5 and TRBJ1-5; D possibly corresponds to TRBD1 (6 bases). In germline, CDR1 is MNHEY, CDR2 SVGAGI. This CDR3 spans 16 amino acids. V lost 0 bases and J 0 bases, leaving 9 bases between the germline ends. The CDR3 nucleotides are TGTGCCAGCAGTTACTCGAGGACAGCTAGCAATCAGCCCCAGCATTTT. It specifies CASSYSRTASNQPQHF.

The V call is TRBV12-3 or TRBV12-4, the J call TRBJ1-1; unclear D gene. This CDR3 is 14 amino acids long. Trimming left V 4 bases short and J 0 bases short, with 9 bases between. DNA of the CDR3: TGTGCCAGCAGTTACACAGCCTTGAACACTGAAGCTTTCTTT. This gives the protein CASSYTALNTEAFF.

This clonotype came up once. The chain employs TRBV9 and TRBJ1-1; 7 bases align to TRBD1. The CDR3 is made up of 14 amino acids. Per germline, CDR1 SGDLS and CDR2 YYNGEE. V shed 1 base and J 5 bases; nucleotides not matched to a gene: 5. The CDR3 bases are TGTGCCAGCAGCGTACAGGGGGGGGGTACTGAAGCTTTCTTT. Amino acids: CASSVQGGGTEAFF.

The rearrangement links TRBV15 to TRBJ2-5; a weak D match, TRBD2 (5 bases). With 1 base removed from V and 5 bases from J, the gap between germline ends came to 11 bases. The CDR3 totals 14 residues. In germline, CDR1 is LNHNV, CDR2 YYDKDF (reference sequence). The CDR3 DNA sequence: TGTGCCACCAGCAGAGGGGGAGCGATTGAGACCCAGTACTTC. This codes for CATSRGGAIETQYF.

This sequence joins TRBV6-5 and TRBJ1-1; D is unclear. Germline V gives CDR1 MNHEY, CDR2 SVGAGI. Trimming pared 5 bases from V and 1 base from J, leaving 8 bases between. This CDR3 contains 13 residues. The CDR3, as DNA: TGTGCCAGCAGTCACAGTTCGAACACTGAAGCTTTCTTT. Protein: CASSHSSNTEAFF.

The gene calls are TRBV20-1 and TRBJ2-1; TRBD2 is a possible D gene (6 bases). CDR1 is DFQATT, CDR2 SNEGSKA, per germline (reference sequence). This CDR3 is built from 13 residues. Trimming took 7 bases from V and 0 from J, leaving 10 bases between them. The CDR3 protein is CSVMTSSYNEQFF. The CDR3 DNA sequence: TGCAGTGTTATGACTAGCTCCTACAATGAGCAGTTCTTC.

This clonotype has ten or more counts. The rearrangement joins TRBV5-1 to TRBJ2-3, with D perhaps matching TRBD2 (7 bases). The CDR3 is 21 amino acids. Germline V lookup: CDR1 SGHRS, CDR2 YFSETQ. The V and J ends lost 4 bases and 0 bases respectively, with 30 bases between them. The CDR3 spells CASSPGTIDTGGTFSTDTQYF. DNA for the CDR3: TGCGCCAGCAGCCCAGGGACAATAGACACCGGGGGGACCTTTAGCACAGATACGCAGTATTTT.

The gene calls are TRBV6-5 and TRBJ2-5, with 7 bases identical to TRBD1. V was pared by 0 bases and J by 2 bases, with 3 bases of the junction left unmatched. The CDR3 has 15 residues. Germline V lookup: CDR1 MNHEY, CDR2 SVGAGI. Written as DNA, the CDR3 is TGTGCCAGCAGTTACTCGAAGGGGGCACAAGAGACCCAGTACTTC. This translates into CASSYSKGAQETQYF.

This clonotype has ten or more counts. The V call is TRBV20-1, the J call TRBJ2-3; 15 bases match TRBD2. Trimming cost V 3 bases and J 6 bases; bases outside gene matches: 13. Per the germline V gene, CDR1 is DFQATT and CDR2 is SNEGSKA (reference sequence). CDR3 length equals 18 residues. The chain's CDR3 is CSASRRTSGRARSDTQYF. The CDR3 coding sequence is TGCAGTGCTAGCCGACGGACTAGCGGGAGGGCCAGGTCGGATACGCAGTATTTT.

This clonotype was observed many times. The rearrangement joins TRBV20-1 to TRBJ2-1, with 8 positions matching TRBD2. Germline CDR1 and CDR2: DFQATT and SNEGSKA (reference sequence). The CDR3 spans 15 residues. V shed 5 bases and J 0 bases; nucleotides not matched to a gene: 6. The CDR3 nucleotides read TGCAGTGCTCAGACTAGCGCTAGCTCCTACAATGAGCAGTTCTTC. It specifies CSAQTSASSYNEQFF.

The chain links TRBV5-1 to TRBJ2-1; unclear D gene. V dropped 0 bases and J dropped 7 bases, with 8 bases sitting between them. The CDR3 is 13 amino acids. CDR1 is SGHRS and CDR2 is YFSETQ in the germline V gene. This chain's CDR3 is CASSLGPFNEQFF. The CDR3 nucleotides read TGCGCCAGCAGCTTGGGACCATTTAATGAGCAGTTCTTC.